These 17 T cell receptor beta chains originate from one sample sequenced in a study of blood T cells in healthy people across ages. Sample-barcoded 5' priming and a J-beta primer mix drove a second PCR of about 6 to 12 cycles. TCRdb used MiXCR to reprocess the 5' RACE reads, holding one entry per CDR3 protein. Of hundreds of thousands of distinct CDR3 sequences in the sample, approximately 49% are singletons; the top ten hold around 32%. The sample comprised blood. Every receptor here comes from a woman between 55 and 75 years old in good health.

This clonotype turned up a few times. For the CDR3, the DNA is TGTGCCAGCAGCCAAGTCGGACAGGCACACGAGCAGTACTTC. Translation gives CASSQVGQAHEQYF. V usage is TRBV3-1 and J usage is TRBJ2-7; the match to TRBD1 covers 7 bases. Per germline, CDR1 LGHDT and CDR2 YNNKEL (reference sequence). The CDR3 runs 14 residues. With V trimmed by 1 base and J by 5 bases, 5 bases remained unmatched.

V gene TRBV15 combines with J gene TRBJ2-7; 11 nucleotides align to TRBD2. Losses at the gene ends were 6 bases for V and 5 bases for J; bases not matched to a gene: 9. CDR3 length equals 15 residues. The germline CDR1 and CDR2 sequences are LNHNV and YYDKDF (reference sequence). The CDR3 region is CATRGWASGRNEQYF. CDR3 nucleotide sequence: TGTGCCACCAGGGGATGGGCTAGCGGGAGGAACGAGCAGTACTTC.

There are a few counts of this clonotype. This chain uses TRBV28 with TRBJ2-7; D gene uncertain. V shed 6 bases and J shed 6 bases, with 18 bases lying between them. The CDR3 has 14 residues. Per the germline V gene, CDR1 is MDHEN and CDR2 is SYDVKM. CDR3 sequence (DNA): TGTGCCAGCAGCAACCAGGAATTTGTGGGCGAGCAGTACTTC. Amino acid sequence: CASSNQEFVGEQYF.

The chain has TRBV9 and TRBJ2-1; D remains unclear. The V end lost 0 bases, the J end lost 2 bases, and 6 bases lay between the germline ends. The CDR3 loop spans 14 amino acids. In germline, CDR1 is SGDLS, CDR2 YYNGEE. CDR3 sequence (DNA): TGTGCCAGCAGCGTAGCCTCAGCCTACAATGAGCAGTTCTTC. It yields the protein CASSVASAYNEQFF. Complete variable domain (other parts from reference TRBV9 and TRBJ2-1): DSGVTQTPKHLITATGQRVTLRCSPRSGDLSVYWYQQSLDQGLQFLIQYYNGEERAKGNILERFSAQQFPDLHSELNLSSLELGDSALYFCASSVASAYNEQFFGPGTRLTVL.

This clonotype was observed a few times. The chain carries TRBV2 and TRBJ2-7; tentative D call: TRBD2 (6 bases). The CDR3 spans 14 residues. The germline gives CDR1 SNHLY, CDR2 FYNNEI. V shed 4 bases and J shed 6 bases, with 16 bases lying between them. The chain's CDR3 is CASSARDSAGEQYF. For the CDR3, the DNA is TGTGCCAGCAGTGCCCGGGACTCGGCGGGCGAGCAGTACTTC.

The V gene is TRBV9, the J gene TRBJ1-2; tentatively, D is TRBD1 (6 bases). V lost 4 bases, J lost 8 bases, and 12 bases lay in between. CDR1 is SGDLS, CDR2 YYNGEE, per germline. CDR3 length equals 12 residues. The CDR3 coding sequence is TGTGCCAGCAGCACAGGGAATGAGGGCTACACCTTC. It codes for CASSTGNEGYTF.

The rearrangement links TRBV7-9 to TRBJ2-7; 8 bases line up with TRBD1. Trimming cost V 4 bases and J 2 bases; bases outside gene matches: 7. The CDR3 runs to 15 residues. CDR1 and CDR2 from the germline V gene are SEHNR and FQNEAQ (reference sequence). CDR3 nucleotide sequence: TGTGCCAGCAGCTCGGACAGGGCAACCCCCTACGAGCAGTACTTC. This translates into CASSSDRATPYEQYF.

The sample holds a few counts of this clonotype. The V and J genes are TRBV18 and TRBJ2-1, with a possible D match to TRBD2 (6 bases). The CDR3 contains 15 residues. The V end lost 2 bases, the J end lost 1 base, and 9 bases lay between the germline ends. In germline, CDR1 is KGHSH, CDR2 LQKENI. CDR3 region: CASSPAGISYNEQFF. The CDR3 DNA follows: TGTGCCAGCTCACCAGCGGGAATATCCTACAATGAGCAGTTCTTC.

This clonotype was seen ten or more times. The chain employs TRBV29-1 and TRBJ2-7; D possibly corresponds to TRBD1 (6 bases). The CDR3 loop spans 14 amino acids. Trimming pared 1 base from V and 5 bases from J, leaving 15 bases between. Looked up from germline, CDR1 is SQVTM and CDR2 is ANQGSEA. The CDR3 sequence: CSVEGRRGSDEQYF. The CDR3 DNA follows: TGCAGCGTTGAAGGGCGCAGGGGATCTGACGAGCAGTACTTC.

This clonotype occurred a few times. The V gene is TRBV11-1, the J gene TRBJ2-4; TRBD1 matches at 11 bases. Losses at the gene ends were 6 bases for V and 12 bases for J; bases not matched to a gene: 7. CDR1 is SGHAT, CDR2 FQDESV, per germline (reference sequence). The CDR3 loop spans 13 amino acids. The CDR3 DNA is TGTGCCAGCAGTTTTGGACAGGGGGCTTCTCAGTACTTC. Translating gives CASSFGQGASQYF.

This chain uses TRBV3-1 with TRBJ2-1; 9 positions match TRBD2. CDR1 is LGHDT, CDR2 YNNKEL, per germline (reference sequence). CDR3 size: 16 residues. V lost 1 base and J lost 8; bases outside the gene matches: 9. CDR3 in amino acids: CASSQGLAGMNDEQFF. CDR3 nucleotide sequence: TGTGCCAGCAGCCAAGGTCTAGCGGGAATGAACGATGAGCAGTTCTTC.

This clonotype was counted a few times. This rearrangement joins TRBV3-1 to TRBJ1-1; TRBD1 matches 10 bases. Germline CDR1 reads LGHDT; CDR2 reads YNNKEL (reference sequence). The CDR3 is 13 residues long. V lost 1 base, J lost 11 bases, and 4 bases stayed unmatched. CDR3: CASSQGTGGKAFF. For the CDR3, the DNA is TGTGCCAGCAGCCAAGGGACAGGGGGTAAGGCTTTCTTT.

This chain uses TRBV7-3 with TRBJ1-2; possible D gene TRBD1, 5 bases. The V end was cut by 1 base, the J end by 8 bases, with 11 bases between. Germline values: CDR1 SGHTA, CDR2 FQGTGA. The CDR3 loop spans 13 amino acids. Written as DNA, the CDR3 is TGTGCCAGCAGCTTAATGTTGGGGGACGGCTACACCTTC. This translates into CASSLMLGDGYTF.

The CDR3 loop is CASRSSGSRPEKLFF. In nucleotides, the CDR3 is TGTGCCAGCAGATCTTCGGGGAGCAGACCTGAAAAACTGTTTTTT. J is TRBJ1-4 and V is TRBV11-2; D is unclear. This CDR3 contains 15 residues. CDR1 and CDR2 (germline): SGHAT, FQNNGV. V gave up 6 bases and J gave up 7 bases, with 18 bases separating them.

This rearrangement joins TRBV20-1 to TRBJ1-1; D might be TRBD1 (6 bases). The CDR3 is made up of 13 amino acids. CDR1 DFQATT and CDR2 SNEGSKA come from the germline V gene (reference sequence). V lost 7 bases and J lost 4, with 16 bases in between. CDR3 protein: CSVRGLRGTEAFF. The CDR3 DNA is TGCAGTGTCAGGGGTCTAAGAGGCACTGAAGCTTTCTTT.

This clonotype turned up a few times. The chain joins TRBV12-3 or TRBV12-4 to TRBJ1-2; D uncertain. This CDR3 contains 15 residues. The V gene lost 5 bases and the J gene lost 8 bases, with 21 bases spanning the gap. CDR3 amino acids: CASSPSNSPSQGYTF. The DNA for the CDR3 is TGTGCCAGCAGTCCATCTAATAGCCCCAGTCAGGGCTACACCTTC.

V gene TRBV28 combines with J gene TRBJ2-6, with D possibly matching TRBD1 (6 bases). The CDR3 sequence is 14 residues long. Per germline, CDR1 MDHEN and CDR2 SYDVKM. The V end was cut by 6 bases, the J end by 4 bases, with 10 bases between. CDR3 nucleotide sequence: TGTGCCAGCAGGAGGGGGTCCGGGGCCAACGTCCTGACTTTC. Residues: CASRRGSGANVLTF.